Listed below are T cell receptor beta chains from one sample, sequenced in a study of CD8+ T cells in alopecia areata. The assay was immunoSEQ multiplex PCR, and TCRdb's table has in-frame clones only and misses some. The table has around 100,000 clones, around three fifths seen once. Sequenced sample: CD4+ T cells sorted from blood. Source of these receptors: a human donor in good health. Both conserved end residues are part of each CDR3. D genes are given only for firm matches. Where a row states a size, it is once, few, many or the class of an expanded clone; other rows omit it.

.	TRBV6-5	once	TRBJ1-3	CASSYSKSGGNTIYF	TGTGCCAGCAGTTACTCAAAGTCGGGAGGAAACACCATATATTTT
TRBD1	TRBV29-1	.	TRBJ2-1	CSVDTRQGGYYNEQFF	TGCAGCGTTGACACGCGACAGGGTGGTTACTACAATGAGCAGTTCTTC
TRBD1	TRBV5-6	.	TRBJ1-4	CASSSPGQGNEKLFF	TGTGCCAGCAGCTCTCCGGGACAGGGTAATGAAAAACTGTTTTTT
.	TRBV30	.	TRBJ1-1	CAWTVQQGRTEAFF	TGTGCCTGGACCGTTCAACAGGGCCGCACTGAAGCTTTCTTT
TRBD1	TRBV2	.	TRBJ2-5	CASSGTDMGTQYF	TGTGCCAGCAGCGGGACAGATATGGGAACCCAGTACTTC
TRBD2	TRBV29-1	.	TRBJ2-5	CSVVGLAEETQYF	TGCAGCGTTGTCGGGCTAGCGGAAGAGACCCAGTACTTC
TRBD2	TRBV5-6	.	TRBJ2-3	CASSGGADTQYF	TGTGCCAGCAGCGGGGGGGCAGATACGCAGTATTTT
TRBD1	TRBV5-6	once	TRBJ2-7	CASSVRWDRPEDEQYF	TGTGCCAGCAGCGTCAGGTGGGACAGACCTGAGGACGAGCAGTACTTC
.	TRBV7-2	few	TRBJ1-1	CASSSQGYTEAFF	TGTGCCAGCAGTTCTCAGGGTTACACTGAAGCTTTCTTT
.	TRBV6-5	.	TRBJ2-6	CASRLDSSGANVLTF	TGTGCCAGCAGACTCGACAGCTCTGGGGCCAACGTCCTGACTTTC
.	TRBV5-1	.	TRBJ2-3	CASRREGATDTQYF	TGCGCCAGCAGGAGGGAGGGGGCCACAGATACGCAGTATTTT
.	TRBV30	.	TRBJ2-2	CALTQTVNTGELFF	TGTGCCTTGACGCAGACAGTGAACACCGGGGAGCTGTTTTTT
.	TRBV7-2	.	TRBJ2-6	CASSLAPGLGANVLTF	TGTGCCAGCAGCTTAGCCCCAGGGCTCGGGGCCAACGTCCTGACTTTC
.	TRBV19	.	TRBJ2-5	CASSMGLGGSRETQYF	TGTGCCAGTAGTATGGGGCTCGGAGGGTCCAGGGAGACCCAGTACTTC
.	TRBV29-1	.	TRBJ2-1	CSVNRVGNEQFF	TGCAGCGTGAACAGGGTCGGCAATGAGCAGTTCTTC
TRBD1	TRBV28	many	TRBJ2-1	CASRDRAVYNEQFF	TGTGCCAGCAGGGACAGGGCCGTATACAATGAGCAGTTCTTC
.	TRBV4-2	few	TRBJ2-3	CASSPKGGLQTDTQYF	TGTGCCAGCAGCCCCAAAGGGGGACTACAAACAGATACGCAGTATTTT
TRBD1	TRBV18	.	TRBJ1-2	CASSPLDRGYGYTF	TGTGCCAGCTCACCACTGGACAGGGGTTATGGCTACACCTTC
TRBD1	TRBV2	.	TRBJ2-7	CASSDRGNRPYEQYF	TGTGCCAGCAGTGACAGGGGGAATCGGCCCTACGAGCAGTACTTC
.	TRBV10-3	.	TRBJ1-5	CAISEAGSNQPQHF	TGTGCCATCAGTGAGGCCGGTAGCAATCAGCCCCAGCATTTT
.	TRBV30	once	TRBJ1-2	CAWSRGEGGYTF	TGTGCCTGGAGTAGGGGAGAGGGTGGCTACACCTTC
.	TRBV29-1	.	TRBJ2-5	CSVAGQEGETQYF	TGCAGCGTTGCTGGCCAAGAGGGAGAGACCCAGTACTTC
.	TRBV2	.	TRBJ2-3	CASRGRYGRPTTDTQYF	TGTGCCAGCAGAGGTCGGTACGGTAGACCCACCACAGATACGCAGTATTTT
.	TRBV6-5	.	TRBJ1-2	CASSPPLPGAAYTF	TGTGCCAGCAGTCCACCTCTCCCCGGGGCCGCCTACACCTTC
.	TRBV30	.	TRBJ2-5	CAWSTGGPQDPTQYF	TGTGCCTGGAGTACCGGAGGGCCTCAAGACCCGACCCAGTACTTC
.	TRBV6-5	.	TRBJ2-2	CASSYGATWKRELFF	TGTGCCAGCAGTTACGGGGCAACGTGGAAGCGGGAGCTGTTTTTT
.	TRBV30	.	TRBJ1-5	CAWSARGVLPQHF	TGTGCCTGGAGTGCACGCGGGGTCTTGCCCCAGCATTTT
.	TRBV7-2	.	TRBJ2-6	CASSPGAGANVLTF	TGTGCCAGCAGCCCAGGGGCGGGGGCCAACGTCCTGACTTTC
.	TRBV9	.	TRBJ2-6	CASSVGLGGTGANVLTF	TGTGCCAGCAGCGTAGGCCTGGGTGGGACTGGGGCCAACGTCCTGACTTTC
.	TRBV7-2	.	TRBJ2-5	CASSSFTGIQETQYF	TGTGCCAGCAGCTCATTCACTGGGATCCAAGAGACCCAGTACTTC
.	TRBV29-1	once	TRBJ1-3	CSVEARGELVSGNTIYF	TGCAGCGTTGAAGCCCGGGGGGAACTAGTCTCTGGAAACACCATATATTTT
TRBD1	TRBV2	.	TRBJ2-5	CASRQDRDPPYF	TGTGCCAGCAGGCAAGACAGGGACCCCCCGTACTTC
TRBD1	TRBV7-2	.	TRBJ2-7	CASSRGQGAQNEQYF	TGTGCCAGCAGCCGAGGACAGGGGGCGCAAAACGAGCAGTACTTC
TRBD1	TRBV4-2	.	TRBJ1-2	CASSQDMGTASNYGYTF	TGTGCCAGCAGCCAAGATATGGGGACAGCCTCTAACTATGGCTACACCTTC
.	TRBV5-1	once	TRBJ1-1	CASSPGANTEAFF	TGCGCCAGCAGCCCCGGGGCTAACACTGAAGCTTTCTTT
.	TRBV14	.	TRBJ1-2	CASSQGTGWTDYGYTF	TGTGCCAGCAGCCAAGGAACAGGGTGGACGGACTATGGCTACACCTTC
TRBD1	TRBV7-9	.	TRBJ1-6	CASSLVGQSNSPLHF	TGTGCCAGCAGCTTAGTGGGACAGTCGAATTCACCCCTCCACTTT
.	TRBV2	few	TRBJ2-3	CASSEARRQADRTDTQYF	TGTGCCAGCAGTGAAGCGAGGAGACAGGCCGACCGCACAGATACGCAGTATTTT
TRBD1	TRBV29-1	.	TRBJ2-2	CSVSIWDSVGTGELFF	TGCAGCGTGTCTATATGGGACAGCGTCGGCACCGGGGAGCTGTTTTTT
.	TRBV10-2	.	TRBJ1-1	CASSGQTTEAFF	TGCGCCAGCAGTGGACAAACCACTGAAGCTTTCTTT
.	TRBV10-3	many	TRBJ1-1	CAISRQKNTEAFF	TGTGCCATCAGCCGGCAGAAGAACACTGAAGCTTTCTTT
.	TRBV5-6	.	TRBJ2-6	CASSFGQGNSGANVLTF	TGTGCCAGCAGCTTCGGTCAGGGGAACTCTGGGGCCAACGTCCTGACTTTC
TRBD1	TRBV4-1	.	TRBJ1-3	CASSQETDRAGNTIYF	TGCGCCAGCAGCCAAGAGACTGACAGGGCGGGAAACACCATATATTTT
.	TRBV7-2	.	TRBJ2-1	CASSRPAFGGRSYNEQFF	TGTGCCAGCAGCCGGCCCGCATTCGGGGGACGCTCCTACAATGAGCAGTTCTTC
.	TRBV2	.	TRBJ1-3	CASSESGNTIYF	TGTGCCAGCAGTGAATCTGGAAACACCATATATTTT
TRBD1	TRBV7-9	.	TRBJ2-7	CASSFGQGYEQYF	TGTGCCAGCAGCTTTGGACAGGGATACGAGCAGTACTTC
.	TRBV15	.	TRBJ1-2	CATSRGMSRQFLNYGYTF	TGTGCCACCAGCAGAGGCATGAGCAGACAGTTTCTAAACTATGGCTACACCTTC
TRBD1	TRBV7-2	.	TRBJ1-4	CASSIPGQMEKLFF	TGTGCCAGCAGTATACCGGGACAGATGGAAAAACTGTTTTTT
.	TRBV6-6	.	TRBJ2-3	CASSSQADTQYF	TGTGCCAGCAGTTCACAGGCAGATACGCAGTATTTT
TRBD2	TRBV28	.	TRBJ2-7	CASAGLAGASSYEQYF	TGTGCCAGCGCCGGACTAGCGGGGGCGAGCTCCTACGAGCAGTACTTC
.	TRBV28	once	TRBJ2-7	CASSSLPLNSRSYEQYF	TGTGCCAGCAGTTCTCTCCCCCTGAATTCAAGGAGCTACGAGCAGTACTTC
.	TRBV4-1	.	TRBJ2-3	CASSQDRTARDTQYF	TGCGCCAGCAGCCAAGATAGAACGGCCCGCGACACGCAGTATTTT
.	TRBV6-5	.	TRBJ1-6	CAIKDSDNSPLHF	TGTGCCATCAAGGACAGTGATAATTCACCCCTCCACTTT
TRBD1	TRBV10-3	.	TRBJ2-3	CAMRGQGTTDTQYF	TGTGCCATGAGGGGACAGGGTACGACAGATACGCAGTATTTT
TRBD2	TRBV2	many	TRBJ2-3	CASSWLAGTDTQYF	TGTGCCAGCAGTTGGCTAGCGGGCACAGATACGCAGTATTTT
TRBD2	TRBV2	many	TRBJ2-1	CASSDVAGLAGDNEQFF	TGTGCCAGCAGTGACGTCGCGGGACTAGCGGGGGACAATGAGCAGTTCTTC
.	TRBV2	.	TRBJ2-3	CASNRQTTSTDTQYF	TGTGCCAGCAATCGACAGACCACTAGCACAGATACGCAGTATTTT